These T cell receptor beta chains were read from a single sample in a study of cytomegalovirus exposure and HLA in healthy donors. TCRdb keeps only in-frame clones here, not all; method: immunoSEQ multiplex PCR. The profile shows about 120,000 clones, around 74% of them singletons. Material for sequencing was PBMCs. The receptors here all came from a woman younger than 30 in good health and CMV-seronegative. Each CDR3 is given with its conserved first and last residue. The D gene is left open where the match is weak. A row's size may be missing; if present it is once, few, many or a size class.

v_gene	abundance	d_gene	j_gene	CDR3nt	CDR3aa
TRBV5-1	NA	NA	TRBJ1-6	TGCGCCAGCAGCTTGGGAGAGAGCTCACCCCTCCACTTT	CASSLGESSPLHF
TRBV7-2	NA	NA	TRBJ1-4	TGTGCCAGCAGCTTAACGGGGGAGGATGAAAAACTGTTTTTT	CASSLTGEDEKLFF
TRBV30	NA	NA	TRBJ1-6	TGTGCCTGGAGTGGGGACTCAAATAATTCACCCCTCCACTTT	CAWSGDSNNSPLHF
TRBV7-9	NA	NA	TRBJ2-3	TGTGCCAGCAGTTGGGCCCAGCTTATGGATACGCAGTATTTT	CASSWAQLMDTQYF
TRBV28	NA	TRBD1	TRBJ1-5	TGTGCCAGCAGTCCGTGGGACAGTAGCAATCAGCCCCAGCATTTT	CASSPWDSSNQPQHF
TRBV23-1	NA	NA	TRBJ1-1	TGCGCCAGCGGATTCAGCAGTCAATCTAAAGGGACTGCGGTGGGGACTGAAGCTTTCTTT	CASGFSSQSKGTAVGTEAFF
TRBV7-2	few	TRBD1	TRBJ2-5	TGTGCCAGCAGCTCCCGGGACAGCCAAGAGACCCAGTACTTC	CASSSRDSQETQYF
TRBV18	NA	TRBD1	TRBJ2-5	TGTGCCAGCTCACTACAGGGGGCGAGAGAGACCCAGTACTTC	CASSLQGARETQYF
TRBV25-1	NA	TRBD1	TRBJ1-1	TGTGCCAGTCAGGGGGCGGCAGCTTTCTTT	CASQGAAAFF
TRBV2	few	TRBD2	TRBJ2-7	TGTGCCAGCAAACCTAGCGGGGGGTTCACCTACGAGCAGTACTTC	CASKPSGGFTYEQYF
TRBV6-1	NA	NA	TRBJ2-7	TGTGCCAGCAGTGAAGGTGGGGGCGGTTTCCCCTACGAGCAGTACTTC	CASSEGGGGFPYEQYF
TRBV19	few	TRBD2	TRBJ2-1	TGTGCCAGTAGTACACGGGGGGGAGGTTCCTACAATGAGCAGTTCTTC	CASSTRGGGSYNEQFF
TRBV2	few	TRBD1	TRBJ2-2	TGTGCCAGCAGTGATCACAGGGGACCCACCGGGGAGCTGTTTTTT	CASSDHRGPTGELFF
TRBV5-1	once	NA	TRBJ1-1	TGCGCCAGCAGTTGGGAGGAGAGGGGCACTGAAGCTTTCTTT	CASSWEERGTEAFF
TRBV5-1	NA	TRBD1	TRBJ2-1	TGCGCCAGCAGCTCTGGAGGGACAGGGTTCTTCGATGAGCAGTTCTTC	CASSSGGTGFFDEQFF
TRBV5-1	NA	NA	TRBJ2-5	TGCGCCAGCAGCAGCCGGCCCGAGGGGGCCCAGTACTTC	CASSSRPEGAQYF
TRBV13	NA	NA	TRBJ1-2	TGTGCCAGCAGCTTAGGGTCCGGAGGTGGCTACACCTTC	CASSLGSGGGYTF
TRBV28	NA	TRBD1	TRBJ1-5	TGTGCCAGCAGTTTCCGAGGACAGGGAAGAAATCAGCCCCAGCATTTT	CASSFRGQGRNQPQHF
TRBV7-2	NA	NA	TRBJ1-2	TGTGCCAGCAGCCCGACAGTGACCTATGGCTACACCTTC	CASSPTVTYGYTF
TRBV18	few	NA	TRBJ1-4	TGTGCCAGCTCACCTCAGGGTGAAAAACTGTTTTTT	CASSPQGEKLFF